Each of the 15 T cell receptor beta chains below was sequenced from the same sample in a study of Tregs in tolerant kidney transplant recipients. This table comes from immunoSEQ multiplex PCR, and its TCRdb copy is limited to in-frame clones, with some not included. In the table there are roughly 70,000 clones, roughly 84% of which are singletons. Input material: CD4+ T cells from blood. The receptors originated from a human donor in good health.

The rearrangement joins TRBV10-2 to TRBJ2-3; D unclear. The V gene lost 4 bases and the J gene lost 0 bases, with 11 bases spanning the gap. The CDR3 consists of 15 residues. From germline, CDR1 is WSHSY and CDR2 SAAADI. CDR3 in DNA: TGCGCCAGCAGTGGGACGTCATCTAGCACAGATACGCAGTATTTT. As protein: CASSGTSSSTDTQYF.

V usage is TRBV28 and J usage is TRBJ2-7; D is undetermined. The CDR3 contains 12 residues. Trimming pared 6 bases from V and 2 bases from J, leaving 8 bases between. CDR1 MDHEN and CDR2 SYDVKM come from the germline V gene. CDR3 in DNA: TGTGCCAGCAGGGTAGGAACCTACGAGCAGTACTTC. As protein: CASRVGTYEQYF.

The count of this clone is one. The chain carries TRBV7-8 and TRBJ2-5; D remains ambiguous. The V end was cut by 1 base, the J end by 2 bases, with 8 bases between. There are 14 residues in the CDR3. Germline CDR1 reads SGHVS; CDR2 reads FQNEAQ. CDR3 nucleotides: TGTGCCAGCAGCTTAGGGGCTAGACAAGAGACCCAGTACTTC. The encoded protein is CASSLGARQETQYF.

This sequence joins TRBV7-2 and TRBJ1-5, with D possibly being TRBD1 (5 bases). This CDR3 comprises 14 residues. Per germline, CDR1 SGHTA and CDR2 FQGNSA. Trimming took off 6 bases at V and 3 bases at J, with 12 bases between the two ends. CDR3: CASSASGDNQPQHF. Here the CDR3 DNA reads TGTGCCAGCAGTGCCTCGGGGGACAATCAGCCCCAGCATTTT.

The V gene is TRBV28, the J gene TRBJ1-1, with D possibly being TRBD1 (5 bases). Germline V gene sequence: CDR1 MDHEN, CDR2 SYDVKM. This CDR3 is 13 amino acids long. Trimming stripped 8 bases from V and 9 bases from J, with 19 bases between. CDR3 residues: CASGLVPGDQAFF. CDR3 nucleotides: TGTGCCAGCGGCCTTGTCCCGGGGGACCAAGCTTTCTTT. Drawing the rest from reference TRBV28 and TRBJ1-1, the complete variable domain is DVKVTQSSRYLVKRTGEKVFLECVQDMDHENMFWYRQDPGLGLRLIYFSYDVKMKEKGDIPEGYSVSREKKERFSLILESASTNQTSMYLCASGLVPGDQAFFGQGTRLTVV.

This CDR3 is CASSLRQADTQYF. The CDR3 DNA reads as TGCGCCAGCAGCTTGAGACAGGCAGATACGCAGTATTTT. V and J are TRBV5-1 and TRBJ2-3; D possibly corresponds to TRBD1 (6 bases). V lost 1 base to trimming and J lost 4 bases, with 7 bases between them. CDR3 length equals 13 residues. CDR1 and CDR2 (germline): SGHRS, YFSETQ.

DNA for the CDR3: TGTGCCAGCTCGCGCCGTCTACAGGGGGCGAATAATGAAAAACTGTTTTTT. Amino acid sequence: CASSRRLQGANNEKLFF. V is TRBV18 and J is TRBJ1-4; 9 bases are a match to TRBD1. The CDR3 spans 17 residues. CDR1 is KGHSH, CDR2 LQKENI, per germline. V dropped 6 bases and J dropped 4; count of bases not matched to a gene: 12.

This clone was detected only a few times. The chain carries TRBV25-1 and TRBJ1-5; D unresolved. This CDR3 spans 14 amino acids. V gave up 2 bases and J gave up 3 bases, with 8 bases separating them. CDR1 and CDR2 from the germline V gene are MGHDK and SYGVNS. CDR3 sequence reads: CASSEPGLNQPQHF. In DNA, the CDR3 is TGTGCCAGCAGTGAACCTGGGCTCAATCAGCCCCAGCATTTT.

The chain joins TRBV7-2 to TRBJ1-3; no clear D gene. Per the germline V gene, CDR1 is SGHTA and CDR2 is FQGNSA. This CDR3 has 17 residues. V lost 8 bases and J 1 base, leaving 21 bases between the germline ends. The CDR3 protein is CASDDLRRVGSGNTIYF. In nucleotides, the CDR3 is TGTGCCAGCGATGATCTTCGCCGAGTGGGTTCTGGAAACACCATATATTTT.

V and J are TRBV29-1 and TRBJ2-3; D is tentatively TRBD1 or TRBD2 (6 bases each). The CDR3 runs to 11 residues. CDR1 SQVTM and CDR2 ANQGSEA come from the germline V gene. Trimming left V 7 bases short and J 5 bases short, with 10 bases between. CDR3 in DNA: TGCAGCGCGGGGGCCGTAGATACGCAGTATTTT. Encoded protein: CSAGAVDTQYF.

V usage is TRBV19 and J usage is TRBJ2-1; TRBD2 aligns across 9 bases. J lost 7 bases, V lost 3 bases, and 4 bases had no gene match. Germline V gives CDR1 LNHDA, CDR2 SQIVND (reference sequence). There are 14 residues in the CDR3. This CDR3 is CASSMGGLANEQFF. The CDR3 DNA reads TGTGCCAGTAGTATGGGGGGACTAGCTAATGAGCAGTTCTTC.

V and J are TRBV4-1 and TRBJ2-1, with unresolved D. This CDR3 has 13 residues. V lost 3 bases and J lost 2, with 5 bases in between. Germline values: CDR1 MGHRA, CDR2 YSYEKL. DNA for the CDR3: TGCGCCAGCAGCCAGGGTACCTACAATGAGCAGTTCTTC. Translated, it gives CASSQGTYNEQFF.

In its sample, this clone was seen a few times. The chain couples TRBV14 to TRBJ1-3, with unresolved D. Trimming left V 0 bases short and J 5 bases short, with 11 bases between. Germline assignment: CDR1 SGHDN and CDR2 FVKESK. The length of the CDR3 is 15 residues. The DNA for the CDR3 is TGTGCCAGCAGCCAAGAAGGGAAAACCAGAAACACCATATATTTT. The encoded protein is CASSQEGKTRNTIYF.

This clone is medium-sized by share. The CDR3 here is CASSSPGYTF. In DNA form, the CDR3 reads TGTGCCAGCAGCTCCCCCGGCTACACCTTC. The chain employs TRBV6-7 and TRBJ1-2; no definite D call. TRBV6-7 is annotated as an ORF whose role is uncertain. There are 10 residues in the CDR3. The V end lost 6 bases, the J end lost 8 bases, and 7 bases lay between the germline ends.

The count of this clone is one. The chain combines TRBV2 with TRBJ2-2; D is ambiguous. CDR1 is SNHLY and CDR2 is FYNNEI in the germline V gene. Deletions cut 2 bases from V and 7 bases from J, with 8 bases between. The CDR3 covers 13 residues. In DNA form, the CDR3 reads TGTGCCAGCAGTGAAACGCCTGGCGGGGAGCTGTTTTTT. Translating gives CASSETPGGELFF.